The 17 T cell receptor beta chains listed next were all sequenced from one sample in a study of shared clonotypes between healthy human individuals. TCRdb's copy holds only in-frame clones and misses some; the assay was immunoSEQ multiplex PCR. The table lists hundreds of thousands of clones, about three quarters of them singletons, with roughly 2% in the top ten. The sequenced material came from memory CD4+ T cells sorted from blood. Subset indicated: CD45RA-negative fraction. The receptor set was obtained from a woman in her 30s in good health.

The chain couples TRBV25-1 to TRBJ2-7, with D perhaps given as TRBD1 or TRBD2 (5 bases each). The CDR3 extends over 15 amino acids. The V and J ends lost 2 bases and 3 bases respectively, with 14 bases between them. The V gene's germline CDR1 is MGHDK and CDR2 SYGVNS. Here the CDR3 DNA reads TGTGCCAGCAGTGAAGACAGACGGGATTACTACGAGCAGTACTTC. This sequence encodes CASSEDRRDYYEQYF.

This clone was counted only a few times. The V call is TRBV6-1, the J call TRBJ1-2, with no clear D. In germline, CDR1 is MNHNS, CDR2 SASEGT. Trimming cost V 0 bases and J 3 bases, with 5 bases left between them. This CDR3 is 13 amino acids long. The CDR3, as DNA: TGTGCCAGCAGTGAAGCGACATACTATGGCTACACCTTC. Protein product: CASSEATYYGYTF.

This clone was seen more than once but under ten times. The V and J genes are TRBV2 and TRBJ1-1; no definite D call. Trimming took off 2 bases at V and 8 bases at J, with 12 bases between the two ends. The CDR3 runs to 13 residues. In germline, CDR1 is SNHLY, CDR2 FYNNEI. The DNA for the CDR3 is TGTGCCAGCAGTGAATGGGTCGACGGGGAAGCTTTCTTT. This encodes CASSEWVDGEAFF.

This chain links TRBV29-1 with TRBJ2-7, with 8 bases aligning to TRBD1. The junction had 7 bases not matched to a gene; V was cut back by 5 bases and J by 1 base. The CDR3 extends over 14 amino acids. CDR1 and CDR2 (germline): SQVTM, ANQGSEA. CDR3 protein: CSVKGQENSYEQYF. As DNA, the CDR3 is TGCAGCGTTAAGGGACAGGAAAATTCCTACGAGCAGTACTTC.

DNA of the CDR3: TGTGCCAGCAGTTACGCACGTAACACTGAAGCTTTCTTT. As protein: CASSYARNTEAFF. This chain joins TRBV6-5 and TRBJ1-1; D call uncertain. Germline V gene data show CDR1 as MNHEY and CDR2 as SVGAGI. The CDR3 covers 13 residues. Trimming left V 2 bases short and J 2 bases short, with 6 bases between.

This clone was picked up many times. This chain links TRBV30 with TRBJ2-1, with D possibly matching TRBD1 (5 bases). The germline V and J ends were trimmed by 3 bases and 8 bases, with 23 bases remaining between them. The CDR3 extends over 16 amino acids. The germline V gene encodes CDR1 GTSNPN and CDR2 SVGIG (reference sequence). CDR3: CAWRAWGTVAVDEQFF. The CDR3 nucleotides are TGTGCCTGGAGGGCTTGGGGCACAGTGGCCGTCGATGAGCAGTTCTTC.

This clone was observed a few times. This rearrangement joins TRBV15 to TRBJ2-5; either TRBD1 or TRBD2 may supply D (5 bases each). With 0 bases removed from V and 1 base from J, the gap between germline ends came to 18 bases. This CDR3 contains 18 residues. Germline V lookup: CDR1 LNHNV, CDR2 YYDKDF (reference sequence). Here the CDR3 reads CATSRDQAWGTAQETQYF. The CDR3 DNA sequence: TGTGCCACCAGCAGAGATCAAGCTTGGGGGACCGCCCAAGAGACCCAGTACTTC.

CDR3 sequence reads: CASSKFWTSGSTGELFF. CDR3 nucleotide sequence: TGTGCCAGCAGCAAATTTTGGACTAGCGGGAGCACCGGGGAGCTGTTTTTT. The chain carries TRBV27 and TRBJ2-2; 13 bases agree with TRBD2. V lost 6 bases, J lost 4 bases, and 8 bases stayed unmatched. The CDR3 runs to 17 residues. Per the germline V gene, CDR1 is MNHEY and CDR2 is SMNVEV (reference sequence).

A few counts support this clone. The chain couples TRBV29-1 to TRBJ2-7; D might be TRBD1 (5 bases). CDR3 length: 14 amino acids. Trimming pared 6 bases from V and 2 bases from J, leaving 17 bases between. CDR1 is SQVTM and CDR2 is ANQGSEA in the germline V gene. CDR3 protein: CSVADRVGTYEQYF. The CDR3 DNA is TGCAGCGTAGCTGACAGAGTCGGCACCTACGAGCAGTACTTC.

This chain joins TRBV4-1 and TRBJ2-5; 7 nucleotides agree with TRBD2. With 0 bases clipped from V and 3 bases from J, the junction kept 10 bases outside the gene matches. CDR1 is MGHRA and CDR2 is YSYEKL in the germline V gene. The CDR3 totals 17 residues. CDR3 nucleotides: TGCGCCAGCAGCCAAGATATTGTCGTGAGCGGGAAAGAGACCCAGTACTTC. It codes for CASSQDIVVSGKETQYF.

The chain is built from TRBV28 and TRBJ1-4; D perhaps matches TRBD1 (5 bases). Germline assignment: CDR1 MDHEN and CDR2 SYDVKM. Trimming took off 2 bases at V and 5 bases at J, with 12 bases between the two ends. The CDR3 covers 15 residues. The CDR3 loop is CASSLRPQGNEKLFF. The CDR3 DNA is TGTGCCAGCAGTTTACGGCCGCAGGGAAATGAAAAACTGTTTTTT.

This clone was counted once. This chain joins TRBV5-1 and TRBJ2-2; 7 positions agree with TRBD2. V was clipped by 4 bases and J by 7 bases; unmatched bases: 10. The CDR3 is 15 residues long. Germline V gene data show CDR1 as SGHRS and CDR2 as YFSETQ. The CDR3 reads CASSPAGEGHGELFF. For the CDR3, the DNA is TGCGCCAGCAGCCCCGCCGGGGAGGGGCACGGGGAGCTGTTTTTT.

The chain couples TRBV27 to TRBJ1-2; weak D call: TRBD1 (6 bases). Germline-derived CDR1 and CDR2 are MNHEY and SMNVEV (reference sequence). V dropped 2 bases and J dropped 4 bases, with 11 bases sitting between them. The CDR3 consists of 14 residues. The CDR3 DNA reads as TGTGCCAGCAGTTTAAGGCAGGACAGCTATGGCTACACCTTC. Translating it yields CASSLRQDSYGYTF.

This clone was detected once. This sequence joins TRBV7-9 and TRBJ2-1; 8 positions agree with TRBD1. CDR1 is SEHNR, CDR2 FQNEAQ, per germline (reference sequence). The CDR3 contains 15 residues. V lost 2 bases, J lost 5 bases, and 5 bases stayed unmatched. The CDR3 DNA sequence: TGTGCCAGCAGCTTACGCCAGGGGGCGGACAATGAGCAGTTCTTC. Protein product: CASSLRQGADNEQFF.

Details on this clone: A read error may explain this, as a much larger clone is one base away. This chain connects TRBV5-1 to TRBJ2-5, with 13 bases that match TRBD2. The J call may be faulty, since TRBJ2-7 better matches the DNA end. The CDR3 sequence is 14 residues long. From germline, CDR1 is SGHRS and CDR2 YFSETQ. CDR3 nucleotide sequence: TGCGCCAGCAGCCCCGGGACTAGCGGGGTCGAGCAGTACTTC. Protein: CASSPGTSGVEQYF.

The chain employs TRBV7-8 and TRBJ2-1, with TRBD2 matching over 11 bases. The V and J ends lost 3 bases and 3 bases, in that order; junction bases with no gene match: 10. The V gene's germline CDR1 is SGHVS and CDR2 FQNEAQ. This CDR3 contains 18 residues. CDR3 DNA: TGTGCCAGCAGCTTCAGAGGGGGAGGGACTAGCGGCTACAATGAGCAGTTCTTC. It codes for CASSFRGGGTSGYNEQFF.

This clone has at least ten counts. The chain carries TRBV7-8 and TRBJ2-7; 10 bases map to TRBD1. Germline V CDR1 and CDR2: SGHVS, FQNEAQ. This CDR3 comprises 15 residues. The V gene end was trimmed by 5 bases and the J gene end by 2 bases; junction bases not matched to a gene: 6. CDR3 amino acids: CASSPRTGGTYEQYF. For the CDR3, the DNA is TGTGCCAGCAGCCCGAGGACAGGGGGGACCTACGAGCAGTACTTC.